Presented here are 9 T cell receptor beta chains from one specimen sequenced in a study of a mutant IDH1 vaccine in newly diagnosed glioma. Libraries were prepared by immunoSEQ multiplex PCR; TCRdb keeps only in-frame clonotypes and omits some of them. There are about 85,000 clones in the sample; 85% to 90% occur only once, and around 0.73% lies in the top ten. The antigens for these receptors are not known. Time point indicated: week 47, end of study. A 20-mer mutant IDH1 peptide at 300 ug was injected subcutaneously with topical imiquimod. This specimen was PBMCs, taken from a glioma patient whose treatment included an IDH1 peptide vaccine. These receptors originate from a woman in her 50s with glioma.

The chain employs TRBV28 and TRBJ2-7; D may be TRBD1 or TRBD2 (5 bases each). Germline lookup yields CDR1 MDHEN and CDR2 SYDVKM. The V end lost 5 bases, the J end lost 7 bases, and 18 bases lay between the germline ends. The CDR3 is 14 residues long. CDR3 nucleotide sequence: TGTGCCAGCAGTCTTCGGACACGTTCGGGAGAGCAGTACTTC. Its translation: CASSLRTRSGEQYF. Full variable domain (remainder filled in from reference TRBV28 and TRBJ2-7): DVKVTQSSRYLVKRTGEKVFLECVQDMDHENMFWYRQDPGLGLRLIYFSYDVKMKEKGDIPEGYSVSREKKERFSLILESASTNQTSMYLCASSLRTRSGEQYFGPGTRLTVT.

The gene calls are TRBV7-3 and TRBJ2-2; TRBD1 matches at 8 bases. Trimming took 4 bases from V and 4 from J; bases not matched to a gene: 8. CDR3 length: 16 amino acids. The germline gives CDR1 SGHTA, CDR2 FQGTGA. The CDR3 spells CASSSRTGRATGELFF. DNA of the CDR3: TGTGCCAGCAGCTCGAGGACAGGGCGCGCCACCGGGGAGCTGTTTTTT. Filled out from reference TRBV7-3 and TRBJ2-2, the complete variable domain reads GAGVSQTPSNKVTEKGKYVELRCDPISGHTALYWYRQSLGQGPEFLIYFQGTGAADDSGLPNDRFFAVRPEGSVSTLKIQRTERGDSAVYLCASSSRTGRATGELFFGEGSRLTVL.

The chain recombines TRBV7-9 with TRBJ2-2, with unresolved D. V lost 6 bases and J lost 1, with 12 bases in between. The CDR3 is made up of 15 amino acids. Germline V gene lookup returns CDR1 SEHNR and CDR2 FQNEAQ (reference sequence). CDR3 coding DNA: TGTGCCAGCAGTGGCATTTCTGTGAACACCGGGGAGCTGTTTTTT. It translates to CASSGISVNTGELFF. Complete variable domain (other parts from reference TRBV7-9 and TRBJ2-2): DTGVSQNPRHKITKRGQNVTFRCDPISEHNRLYWYRQTLGQGPEFLTYFQNEAQLEKSRLLSDRFSAERPKGSFSTLEIQRTEQGDSAMYLCASSGISVNTGELFFGEGSRLTVL.

The chain links TRBV7-6 to TRBJ2-5, with 11 bases aligning to TRBD1. Germline assignment: CDR1 SGHVS and CDR2 FNYEAQ. Germline trimming cut 5 bases from V and 3 bases from J; bases unmatched to any gene: 5. This CDR3 spans 15 amino acids. CDR3 in DNA: TGTGCCAGCAGCCCCTGGACAGGGGGCGAAGAGACCCAGTACTTC. As protein: CASSPWTGGEETQYF.

The V gene is TRBV25-1, the J gene TRBJ1-4; D is perhaps TRBD1 (6 bases). V lost 6 bases, J lost 8 bases, and 22 bases lay in between. CDR1 and CDR2 from the germline V gene are MGHDK and SYGVNS. There are 16 residues in the CDR3. The CDR3 here is CASSLLMGGAEEKLFF. The CDR3 nucleotides are TGTGCCAGCAGCCTTCTGATGGGGGGCGCCGAGGAAAAACTGTTTTTT.

This chain joins TRBV29-1 and TRBJ2-1; the D gene could be TRBD1 or TRBD2 (5 bases each). Germline values: CDR1 SQVTM, CDR2 ANQGSEA. The CDR3 contains 12 residues. The germline V and J ends were trimmed by 3 bases and 14 bases, with 17 bases remaining between them. The CDR3 sequence: CSVDRGRSGKFF. CDR3 DNA: TGCAGCGTTGATAGGGGTAGGAGCGGAAAGTTCTTC.

The V and J genes are TRBV6-5 and TRBJ2-7; no reliable D call. Trimming removed 0 bases at V and 4 bases at J, with 7 bases between. The length of the CDR3 is 13 residues. Looked up from germline, CDR1 is MNHEY and CDR2 is SVGAGI. CDR3 sequence (DNA): TGTGCCAGCAGTTACTCTTTCCCTTACGAGCAGTACTTC. It encodes CASSYSFPYEQYF.

The chain employs TRBV11-2 and TRBJ2-1, with 7 bases fitting TRBD1. V lost 5 bases, J lost 0 bases, and 7 bases stayed unmatched. Germline CDR1 is SGHAT and CDR2 is FQNNGV. The CDR3 extends over 16 amino acids. The CDR3 loop reads CASSIHRGSSYNEQFF. The CDR3 DNA is TGTGCCAGCAGCATTCACAGGGGAAGCTCCTACAATGAGCAGTTCTTC.

This clone is a singleton in its sample. V is TRBV30 and J is TRBJ1-6; D remains ambiguous. V lost 1 base to trimming and J lost 6 bases, with 1 base between them. The CDR3 has 11 residues. CDR1 GTSNPN and CDR2 SVGIG come from the germline V gene (reference sequence). The CDR3 DNA reads as TGTGCCTGGAGTGGTAATTCACCCCTCCACTTT. It translates to CAWSGNSPLHF.